The T cell receptor (beta chain) described here comes from a study of T cells in Graves' hyperthyroidism and ophthalmopathy. Ten or more counts support this clonotype. RNA transcripts gave rise to amplified TCR beta CDR3 regions. The HTBI primer set was used in a first-round RT-PCR of the TCR CDR3. TCRdb used MiXCR to reprocess the multiplex PCR reads, holding one entry per CDR3 protein. Of 340,000 or so distinct CDR3 sequences detected, roughly 18% appear once; the ten largest clones hold about half. Trimming took 3 bases from V and 3 from J, leaving 6 bases between them. Germline-derived CDR1 and CDR2 are SNHLY and FYNNEI. This CDR3 is built from 12 residues.

Sequences were obtained from blood. This clonotype was obtained from a woman aged 50 to 60 with Graves' hyperthyroidism. The chain employs TRBV2 and TRBJ2-7, with D unresolved. The CDR3 DNA follows: TGTGCCAGCAGTGAGTACAACTACGAGCAGTACTTC. It encodes CASSEYNYEQYF.